Given below is one T cell receptor beta chain in context. This specimen comes from a study of blood T cell repertoires in COVID-19. Study summary: The United States, Italy and Spain provided the acute and convalescent COVID-19 samples. T cells, B-cell-depleted T cells, or PBMCs provided the cDNA or gDNA that served as material.

The CDR3 consists of 12 residues. Germline CDR1 SQVTM, CDR2 ANQGSEA. Trimming took 4 bases from V and 9 from J, leaving 13 bases between them. As originally analysed: Scientists estimated how many nucleated cells there were by amplifying reference gene primers. Some clones are missing from TCRdb's copy, which holds only in-frame ones; the method was immunoSEQ multiplex PCR. The V and J calls and clone size were taken over from that table, and D and trimming were inferred from the DNA. The table records about 14,000 clones, around 90% of them present only once. Sequencing used peripheral blood. The chain has TRBV29-1 and TRBJ2-1; weak D call: TRBD2 (6 bases). This clonotype originated in a human donor in a cohort sampled during active COVID-19. The CDR3 DNA reads TGCAGCGTTGTCCGGGGGTTTGCTGAGCAGTTCTTC. This sequence encodes CSVVRGFAEQFF.